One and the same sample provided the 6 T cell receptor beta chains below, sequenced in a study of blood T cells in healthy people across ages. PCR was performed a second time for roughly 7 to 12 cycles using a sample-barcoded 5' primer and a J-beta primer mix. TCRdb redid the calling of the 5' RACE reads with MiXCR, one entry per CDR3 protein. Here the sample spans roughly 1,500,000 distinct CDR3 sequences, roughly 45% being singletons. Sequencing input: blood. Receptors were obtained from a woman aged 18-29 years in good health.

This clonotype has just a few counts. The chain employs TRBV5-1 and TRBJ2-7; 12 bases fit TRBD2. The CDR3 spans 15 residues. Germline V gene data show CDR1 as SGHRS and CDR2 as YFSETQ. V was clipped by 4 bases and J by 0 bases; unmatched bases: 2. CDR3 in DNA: TGCGCCAGCAGCGGACTAGCGGGGTCCTCCTACGAGCAGTACTTC. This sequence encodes CASSGLAGSSYEQYF.

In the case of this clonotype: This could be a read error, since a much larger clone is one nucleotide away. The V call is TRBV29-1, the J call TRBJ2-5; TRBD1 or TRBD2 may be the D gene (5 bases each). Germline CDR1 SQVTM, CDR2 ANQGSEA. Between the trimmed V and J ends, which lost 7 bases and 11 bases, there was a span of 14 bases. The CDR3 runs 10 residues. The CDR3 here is CSGGTNEQYF. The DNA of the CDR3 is TGCAGCGGGGGGACGAATGAGCAGTACTTC.

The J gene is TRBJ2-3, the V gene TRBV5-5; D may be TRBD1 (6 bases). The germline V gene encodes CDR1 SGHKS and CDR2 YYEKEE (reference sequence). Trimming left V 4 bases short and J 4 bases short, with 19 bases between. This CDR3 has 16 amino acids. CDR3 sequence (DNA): TGTGCCAGCAGCCCCTACAGGGCATTAAGCGCAGATACGCAGTATTTT. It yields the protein CASSPYRALSADTQYF.

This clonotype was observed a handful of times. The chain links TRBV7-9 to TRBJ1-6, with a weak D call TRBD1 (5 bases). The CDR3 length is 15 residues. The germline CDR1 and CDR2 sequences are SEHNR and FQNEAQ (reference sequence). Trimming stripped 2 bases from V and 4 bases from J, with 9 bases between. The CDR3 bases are TGTGCCAGCAGCTTATCGGGGGATTATAATTCACCCCTCCACTTT. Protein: CASSLSGDYNSPLHF. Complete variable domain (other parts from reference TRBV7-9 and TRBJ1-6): DTGVSQNPRHKITKRGQNVTFRCDPISEHNRLYWYRQTLGQGPEFLTYFQNEAQLEKSRLLSDRFSAERPKGSFSTLEIQRTEQGDSAMYLCASSLSGDYNSPLHFGNGTRLTVT.

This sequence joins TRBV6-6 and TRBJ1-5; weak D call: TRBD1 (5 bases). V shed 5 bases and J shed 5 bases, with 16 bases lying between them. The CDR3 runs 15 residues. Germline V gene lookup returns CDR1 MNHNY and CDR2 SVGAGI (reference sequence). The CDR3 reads CASSPGSRGDQPQHF. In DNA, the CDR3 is TGTGCCAGCAGTCCGGGATCCCGGGGCGATCAGCCCCAGCATTTT.

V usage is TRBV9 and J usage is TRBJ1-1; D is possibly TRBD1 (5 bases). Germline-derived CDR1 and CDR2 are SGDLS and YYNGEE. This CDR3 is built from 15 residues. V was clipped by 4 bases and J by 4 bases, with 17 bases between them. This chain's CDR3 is CASSPRGEAVTEAFF. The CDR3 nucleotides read TGTGCCAGCAGCCCCCGAGGGGAGGCGGTCACTGAAGCTTTCTTT.